A selection of T cell receptor beta chains follows, all from one sample in a study of shared clonotypes between healthy human individuals. The table came from immunoSEQ multiplex PCR; TCRdb's copy has only in-frame clones and leaves some out. This sample carries roughly 480,000 clones, around 80% of them seen once, and the ten largest clones take more than 10%. Sequences were obtained from PBMCs. The origin of the receptors is a woman between 40 and 55 years old in good health. Some clones in this sample may be carry-over from other donors' samples. The CDR3 runs from the conserved cysteine through the conserved F or W. The order of the fields is J gene, D gene, clone size, V gene, CDR3 DNA, CDR3 protein. The D gene is left open where the match is weak. A row's size may be missing; if present it is once, few, many or a size class.

TRBJ2-7	.	.	TRBV9	TGTGCCAGCAGCGTAGCGTCAGGCTCCTACGAGCAGTACTTC	CASSVASGSYEQYF
TRBJ2-5	.	once	TRBV5-1	TGCGCCAGCAGCTTTGGGGGAGTCTCAAACTGGGAGACCCAGTACTTC	CASSFGGVSNWETQYF
TRBJ2-1	TRBD2	.	TRBV7-9	TGTGCCAGCAGCCGGACTAGCGGGAGGTTGAATGAGCAGTTCTTC	CASSRTSGRLNEQFF
TRBJ1-2	.	.	TRBV5-1	TGCGCCAGCAGCTTGGCCAACATGGGACATGGCTACACCTTC	CASSLANMGHGYTF
TRBJ1-5	TRBD1	.	TRBV23-1	TGCGCCAGCAGTCAAAATGTCTATCGTCGACAGGGGAGTCAGCCCCAGCATTTT	CASSQNVYRRQGSQPQHF
TRBJ1-1	.	few	TRBV15	TGTGCCACCAGCGATCTACCAGGGGCAGCCACTGAAGCTTTCTTT	CATSDLPGAATEAFF
TRBJ1-5	.	.	TRBV4-2	TGTGCCAGCAGCCAAGATTGGGGGAGGGATAGCAATCAGCCCCAGCATTTT	CASSQDWGRDSNQPQHF
TRBJ2-1	TRBD2	.	TRBV5-1	TGCGCCAGCAGGGGGAGGGAGGTAAGCAATGAGCAGTTCTTC	CASRGREVSNEQFF
TRBJ2-1	TRBD2	few	TRBV7-2	TGTGCCAGCAGCCGATTCGGGACTAGCCCTTACAATGAGCAGTTCTTC	CASSRFGTSPYNEQFF
TRBJ1-1	TRBD1	few	TRBV11-3	TGTGCCAGCAGCCCCGGGACAGGGAGTTACACTGAAGCTTTCTTT	CASSPGTGSYTEAFF
TRBJ2-3	TRBD1	many	TRBV18	TGTGCCAGCTCATCTCTGACAGGGGAGGATACGCAGTATTTT	CASSSLTGEDTQYF
TRBJ2-5	TRBD2	.	TRBV11-1	TGTGCCAGCACCCGAGGCGGGAGGGCCGGGGAGACCCAGTACTTC	CASTRGGRAGETQYF
TRBJ2-7	TRBD2	once	TRBV29-1	TGCAGCGTGGCTAGCGGAGCCTACGAGCAGTACTTC	CSVASGAYEQYF
TRBJ2-4	.	many	TRBV4-2	TGTGCCAGCAGCCAAGAAGGAGCGGTTCTTGGCAAAAACATTCAGTACTTC	CASSQEGAVLGKNIQYF
TRBJ2-5	.	.	TRBV5-4	TGTGCCAGCAGCTCCCGACTAGATAGGGGCCAAGAGACCCAGTACTTC	CASSSRLDRGQETQYF
TRBJ1-5	.	.	TRBV6-1	TGTGCCAGCAGTGAAGGCATGGGGCTCAATCAGCCCCAGCATTTT	CASSEGMGLNQPQHF
TRBJ2-3	.	.	TRBV5-1	TGCGCCAGCAGCTTTGGACTCCGCACAGATACGCAGTATTTT	CASSFGLRTDTQYF
TRBJ2-3	.	.	TRBV18	TGTGCCAGCTCTACCACAGATACGCAGTATTTT	CASSTTDTQYF
TRBJ2-1	TRBD1	.	TRBV28	TGTGCCAGCAGTGGTCCGGGACAGGGGGCTTACAATGAGCAGTTCTTC	CASSGPGQGAYNEQFF
TRBJ2-3	.	.	TRBV28	TGTGCCAGCAGCCAACGGACGGGGACAGATACGCAGTATTTT	CASSQRTGTDTQYF
TRBJ2-1	TRBD2	.	TRBV4-1	TGCGCCAGCAGCCCTCGACTAGCGGTTTACAATGAGCAGTTCTTC	CASSPRLAVYNEQFF
TRBJ2-2	.	.	TRBV27	TGTGCCAGCAGTTTATCGAACGCGGGTGGGGAGCTGTTTTTT	CASSLSNAGGELFF
TRBJ2-3	.	.	TRBV5-1	TGCGCCAGCAGCCGCCCCGACAGCTTAAGCACAGATACGCAGTATTTT	CASSRPDSLSTDTQYF
TRBJ2-7	TRBD2	.	TRBV19	TGTGCCAGTAATTTGGGACTAGCGGGAGGACCACCCTACGAGCAGTACTTC	CASNLGLAGGPPYEQYF
TRBJ2-7	TRBD2	.	TRBV13	TGTGCCAGCAGCTTACCCTCGAGGGGACTAGCGGTTCCTAGCTCCTACGAGCAGTACTTC	CASSLPSRGLAVPSSYEQYF
TRBJ2-7	.	.	TRBV27	TGTGCCAGCAGTTGGCGGGATAGGGGCTACGAGCAGTACTTC	CASSWRDRGYEQYF
TRBJ2-3	TRBD2	.	TRBV28	TGTGCCAGCAGCCAGACAAGCGGGACCAACACAGATACGCAGTATTTT	CASSQTSGTNTDTQYF
TRBJ2-1	TRBD2	.	TRBV2	TGTGCCAGCAGTGAAGCGCAAGCGGGAGACACCTACAATGAGCAGTTCTTC	CASSEAQAGDTYNEQFF
TRBJ1-1	.	.	TRBV10-3	TGTGCCATCAGCAGGGATATGAACACTGAAGCTTTCTTT	CAISRDMNTEAFF
TRBJ2-7	.	.	TRBV19	TGTGCCAGTAGTATAGGCCGACTGGCAGCCTACGAGCAGTACTTC	CASSIGRLAAYEQYF